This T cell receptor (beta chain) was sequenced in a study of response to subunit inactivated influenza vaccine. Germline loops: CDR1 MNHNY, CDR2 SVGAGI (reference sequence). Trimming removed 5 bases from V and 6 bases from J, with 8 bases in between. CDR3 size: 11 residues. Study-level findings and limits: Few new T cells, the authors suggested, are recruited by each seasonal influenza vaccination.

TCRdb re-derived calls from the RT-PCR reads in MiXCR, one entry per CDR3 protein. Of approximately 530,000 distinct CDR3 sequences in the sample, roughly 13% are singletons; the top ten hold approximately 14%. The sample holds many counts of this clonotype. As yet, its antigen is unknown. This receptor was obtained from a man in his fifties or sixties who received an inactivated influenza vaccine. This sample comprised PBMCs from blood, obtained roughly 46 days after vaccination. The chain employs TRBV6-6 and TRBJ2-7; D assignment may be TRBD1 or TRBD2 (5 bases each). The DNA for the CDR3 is TGTGCCAGCAGTACGGGACGCGAGCAGTACTTC. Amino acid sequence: CASSTGREQYF.